The entry that follows covers one T cell receptor beta chain sequence. Its antigen is as yet unknown. The entry originates in a study of shared clonotypes between healthy human individuals. Study findings and constraints: Generation of non-shared clonotypes was less probable than generation of clonotypes shared by all four donors. The sole specimen, blood, was sampled, and tissue repertoires likely differ.

The protocol was immunoSEQ multiplex PCR, while the TCRdb copy is restricted to in-frame clones and leaves out a portion. The table has about 980,000 clones, 76% seen once. The authors divided CD4+ cells into CD45RA+ naive and CD45RA-negative memory subsets. The sequence came from a man aged 18 to 30 in good health. Sample: memory CD4+ T cells sorted from blood. Subset defined: CD45RA-negative fraction.

The CDR3 DNA follows: TGTGCCAGCAGCTTGGTCTCTGCCGGCAATCAGCCCCAGCATTTT. Residues: CASSLVSAGNQPQHF. The chain uses TRBV5-6 and TRBJ1-5; D is undetermined. Germline assignment: CDR1 SGHDT and CDR2 YYEEEE. Trimming removed 0 bases from V and 2 bases from J, with 9 bases in between. CDR3 length: 15 amino acids.